Below, 32 T cell receptor beta chains from the same sample are listed, as sequenced in a study of T cell changes during pregnancy in multiple sclerosis. Assay: immunoSEQ multiplex PCR; the TCRdb copy retains only in-frame clones and omits some. The repertoire holds under 75,000 clones, with approximately 95% as singletons. The source was CD8+ T cells from peripheral blood mononuclear cells, collected in the second trimester of pregnancy. The receptors were gathered from a female donor with multiple sclerosis, enrolled in a pregnancy study.

The chain is built from TRBV27 and TRBJ1-1; no firm D call. Trimming shortened V by 2 bases and J by 1 base, and 8 bases separated the two germline ends. This CDR3 is 14 amino acids long. The germline CDR1 and CDR2 sequences are MNHEY and SMNVEV (reference sequence). The CDR3 loop reads CASSLAFTNTEAFF. CDR3 coding DNA: TGTGCCAGCAGTTTAGCGTTTACGAACACTGAAGCTTTCTTT.

V gene TRBV19 combines with J gene TRBJ2-1; D is unclear. Germline V gene data show CDR1 as LNHDA and CDR2 as SQIVND (reference sequence). The CDR3 contains 15 residues. V was pared by 6 bases and J by 0 bases, with 12 bases between. Written as DNA, the CDR3 is TGTGCCAGTAGCTATTCAGGAAGCTCCTACAATGAGCAGTTCTTC. Translating gives CASSYSGSSYNEQFF.

The J gene is TRBJ2-1, the V gene TRBV25-1, with D possibly matching TRBD2 (6 bases). V was trimmed by 7 bases and J by 4 bases, leaving 20 bases between them. Germline lookup yields CDR1 MGHDK and CDR2 SYGVNS. The CDR3 has 16 residues. In DNA, the CDR3 is TGTGCCAGCAAGAAAGGGAGCGGCGGGAATTACAATGAGCAGTTCTTC. Protein: CASKKGSGGNYNEQFF.

The chain links TRBV27 to TRBJ1-1; TRBD1 matches 7 bases. The CDR3 is 16 amino acids. V gave up 5 bases and J gave up 5 bases; unmatched junction bases: 14. Germline lookup yields CDR1 MNHEY and CDR2 SMNVEV (reference sequence). The CDR3: CASSTTFDRVGTEAFF. CDR3 DNA: TGTGCCAGCAGTACCACCTTCGACAGGGTAGGAACTGAAGCTTTCTTT.

The chain is built from TRBV4-3 and TRBJ2-7, with D tentatively TRBD2 (6 bases). Germline V CDR1 and CDR2: LGHNA, YSLEER. V was cut by 1 base and J by 3 bases, with 13 bases left in between. This CDR3 is 15 amino acids long. The CDR3 spells CASSQVISGDYEQYF. The CDR3 DNA reads as TGCGCCAGCAGCCAAGTTATTAGCGGCGACTACGAGCAGTACTTC.

The chain employs TRBV19 and TRBJ2-1; 16 bases are shared with TRBD2. The CDR3 runs to 15 residues. V was pared by 5 bases and J by 10 bases, with 5 bases of the junction left unmatched. CDR1 LNHDA and CDR2 SQIVND come from the germline V gene (reference sequence). Here the CDR3 reads CASSSGLAGGQEQFF. CDR3 nucleotide sequence: TGTGCCAGTAGTTCGGGACTAGCGGGAGGGCAGGAGCAGTTCTTC.

The genes are TRBV7-9 and TRBJ2-3; D is ambiguous. The CDR3 has 13 amino acids. The V end was cut by 7 bases, the J end by 1 base, with 9 bases between. Germline lookup yields CDR1 SEHNR and CDR2 FQNEAQ (reference sequence). The CDR3 region is CASTESGTDTQYF. CDR3 bases: TGTGCCAGCACCGAGAGTGGCACAGATACGCAGTATTTT. The full variable domain, with the rest looked up from reference TRBV7-9 and TRBJ2-3, is DTGVSQNPRHKITKRGQNVTFRCDPISEHNRLYWYRQTLGQGPEFLTYFQNEAQLEKSRLLSDRFSAERPKGSFSTLEIQRTEQGDSAMYLCASTESGTDTQYFGPGTRLTVL.

This clone occurred once. This chain joins TRBV9 and TRBJ2-2; 8 bases match TRBD2. Trimming at V came to 0 bases and at J to 7 bases, leaving 14 bases not matched to a gene. In germline, CDR1 is SGDLS, CDR2 YYNGEE. The CDR3 loop spans 18 amino acids. CDR3 region: CASSVDGSTGGPGGELFF. Written as DNA, the CDR3 is TGTGCCAGCAGCGTAGATGGGTCGACGGGAGGGCCGGGCGGGGAGCTGTTTTTT.

This clone occurred once. This chain links TRBV7-8 with TRBJ2-5, with TRBD1 matching over 8 bases. This CDR3 contains 16 residues. Germline values: CDR1 SGHVS, CDR2 FQNEAQ. After removal of 6 bases from V and 2 bases from J, the junction contained 11 bases not matched to a gene. The DNA of the CDR3 is TGTGCCAGCAGTCCCCCGGGACAGGACCTACAAGAGACCCAGTACTTC. It yields the protein CASSPPGQDLQETQYF.

The genes are TRBV6-1 and TRBJ2-3; maybe TRBD2 (5 bases). The germline V gene has CDR1 MNHNS and CDR2 SASEGT. Deletions cut 2 bases from V and 0 bases from J, with 15 bases between. CDR3 size: 17 residues. The chain's CDR3 is CASSESSGLTSTDTQYF. The CDR3 nucleotides read TGTGCCAGCAGTGAATCGTCGGGATTAACTAGCACAGATACGCAGTATTTT.

CDR3 protein: CASNLIGLNNEQFF. The DNA of the CDR3 is TGTGCCAGCAATCTTATTGGGCTAAACAATGAGCAGTTCTTC. The chain joins TRBV28 to TRBJ2-1, with D unresolved. Germline CDR1 MDHEN, CDR2 SYDVKM. V was cut by 7 bases and J by 5 bases, with 15 bases left in between. The CDR3 consists of 14 residues.

Written as DNA, the CDR3 is TGTGCCAGCAGCCTTACTAGCGGGATGTACGAGCAGTACTTC. It codes for CASSLTSGMYEQYF. V gene TRBV7-6 combines with J gene TRBJ2-7, with TRBD2 identical over 10 bases. From germline, CDR1 is SGHVS and CDR2 FNYEAQ. J lost 4 bases, V lost 5 bases, and 5 bases had no gene match. The CDR3 sequence is 14 residues long.

This chain joins TRBV10-2 and TRBJ2-7; 11 bases match TRBD1. The V and J ends lost 7 bases and 2 bases, in that order; junction bases with no gene match: 4. CDR3 size: 14 residues. Germline V gene lookup returns CDR1 WSHSY and CDR2 SAAADI. Here the CDR3 reads CASTGTGGAYEQYF. The CDR3 coding sequence is TGCGCCAGCACGGGGACAGGGGGAGCCTACGAGCAGTACTTC.

The genes are TRBV2 and TRBJ2-1; tentatively, D is TRBD2 (6 bases). Per the germline V gene, CDR1 is SNHLY and CDR2 is FYNNEI. CDR3 length: 11 residues. With 6 bases removed from V and 8 bases from J, the gap between germline ends came to 8 bases. The CDR3 spells CASRKRDEQFF. The CDR3 DNA follows: TGTGCCAGCAGGAAGCGGGATGAGCAGTTCTTC.

This chain joins TRBV27 and TRBJ2-1, with D hard to call. V was pared by 3 bases and J by 4 bases, with 13 bases between. The germline V gene encodes CDR1 MNHEY and CDR2 SMNVEV (reference sequence). The CDR3 runs to 15 residues. CDR3 in amino acids: CASSLYPATYNEQFF. DNA for the CDR3: TGTGCCAGCAGTTTGTACCCCGCCACTTACAATGAGCAGTTCTTC.

CDR3 nucleotides: TGTGCCAGTAGCGCGGCTTCCTACAATGAGCAGTTCTTC. Protein sequence: CASSAASYNEQFF. The V and J genes are TRBV19 and TRBJ2-1; no clear D. V lost 6 bases and J lost 1, with 7 bases in between. CDR1 is LNHDA, CDR2 SQIVND, per germline (reference sequence). This CDR3 contains 13 residues.

V gene TRBV27 combines with J gene TRBJ1-4; the match to TRBD1 covers 7 bases. Germline CDR1 MNHEY, CDR2 SMNVEV (reference sequence). J was trimmed by 7 bases and V by 4 bases; bases with no gene match: 6. The CDR3 runs 14 residues. CDR3 region: CASSYFKGAEKLFF. DNA for the CDR3: TGTGCCAGCAGTTATTTTAAGGGGGCTGAAAAACTGTTTTTT.

The chain couples TRBV13 to TRBJ1-3; unclear D gene. This CDR3 spans 17 amino acids. Trimming removed 1 base at V and 2 bases at J, with 15 bases between. Germline loops: CDR1 PRHDT, CDR2 FYEKMQ (reference sequence). CDR3 in amino acids: CASSLDRGVVPGNTIYF. DNA of the CDR3: TGTGCCAGCAGCTTAGATAGAGGAGTAGTACCTGGAAACACCATATATTTT.

The chain employs TRBV30 and TRBJ1-1, with D tentatively TRBD1 (6 bases). The CDR3 length is 15 residues. V lost 4 bases and J lost 2, with 17 bases in between. CDR1 and CDR2 from the germline V gene are GTSNPN and SVGIG (reference sequence). CDR3 DNA: TGTGCCTGGAATGGTTGGGACACCTTAAACACTGAAGCTTTCTTT. This encodes CAWNGWDTLNTEAFF.

The chain recombines TRBV19 with TRBJ2-7, with 7 bases lining up with TRBD2. The junction had 6 bases not matched to a gene; V was cut back by 6 bases and J by 1 base. The germline V gene has CDR1 LNHDA and CDR2 SQIVND (reference sequence). This CDR3 contains 14 residues. CDR3 coding DNA: TGTGCCAGTAGACCTTGGGGGGGTTCCTACGAGCAGTACTTC. Translated: CASRPWGGSYEQYF.

J is TRBJ2-7 and V is TRBV7-6, with D possibly TRBD2 on 5 matching bases. CDR1 is SGHVS and CDR2 is FNYEAQ in the germline V gene. Trimming cost V 5 bases and J 0 bases, with 14 bases left between them. CDR3 size: 15 residues. CDR3 in DNA: TGTGCCAGCAGCCCCCGGACGGGAAGCTCCTACGAGCAGTACTTC. Translation gives CASSPRTGSSYEQYF.

This chain joins TRBV19 and TRBJ2-1, with 11 bases that match TRBD1. Looked up from germline, CDR1 is LNHDA and CDR2 is SQIVND (reference sequence). V shed 3 bases and J 6 bases; nucleotides not matched to a gene: 4. There are 15 residues in the CDR3. The CDR3, as DNA: TGTGCCAGTAGTATCACCGGGACAGGGGGCAATGAGCAGTTCTTC. Translating gives CASSITGTGGNEQFF.

A single count supports this clone. The CDR3 DNA sequence: TGTGCCAGCAGTGAAGCGGTGTGGGACAGGATCTACAATGAGCAGTTCTTC. It encodes CASSEAVWDRIYNEQFF. This chain links TRBV6-1 with TRBJ2-1; 8 nucleotides agree with TRBD1. With 0 bases clipped from V and 3 bases from J, the junction kept 7 bases outside the gene matches. The CDR3 runs 17 residues. CDR1 MNHNS and CDR2 SASEGT come from the germline V gene.

This chain links TRBV7-2 with TRBJ2-7; D gene uncertain. Between the trimmed V and J ends, which lost 5 bases and 0 bases, there was a span of 5 bases. This CDR3 has 12 amino acids. Germline lookup yields CDR1 SGHTA and CDR2 FQGNSA. The CDR3: CASSLYSYEQYF. The DNA of the CDR3 is TGTGCCAGCAGCCTGTACTCCTACGAGCAGTACTTC.

This chain connects TRBV7-9 to TRBJ2-7; D possibly corresponds to TRBD2 (6 bases). The germline V gene encodes CDR1 SEHNR and CDR2 FQNEAQ (reference sequence). V lost 4 bases to trimming and J lost 5 bases, with 21 bases between them. The CDR3 contains 16 residues. Here the CDR3 reads CASSSQGGPSAHEQYF. The CDR3 DNA reads TGTGCCAGCAGCTCCCAGGGAGGCCCCAGTGCCCACGAGCAGTACTTC.

This chain connects TRBV30 to TRBJ2-2; D gene ambiguous. CDR1 is GTSNPN, CDR2 SVGIG, per germline (reference sequence). V lost 0 bases to trimming and J lost 8 bases, with 4 bases between them. This CDR3 comprises 11 residues. As DNA, the CDR3 is TGTGCCTGGAGTGTAACAGGGGAGCTGTTTTTT. It codes for CAWSVTGELFF.

The chain couples TRBV7-9 to TRBJ1-1, with D maybe TRBD1 (5 bases). CDR1 and CDR2 from the germline V gene are SEHNR and FQNEAQ (reference sequence). Trimming shortened V by 4 bases and J by 1 base, and 19 bases separated the two germline ends. The CDR3 is made up of 17 amino acids. The CDR3 here is CASSSLSDGAENTEAFF. CDR3 sequence (DNA): TGTGCCAGCAGCTCCCTAAGTGATGGGGCGGAGAACACTGAAGCTTTCTTT. The full variable domain, rest sourced from reference TRBV7-9 and TRBJ1-1, is DTGVSQNPRHKITKRGQNVTFRCDPISEHNRLYWYRQTLGQGPEFLTYFQNEAQLEKSRLLSDRFSAERPKGSFSTLEIQRTEQGDSAMYLCASSSLSDGAENTEAFFGQGTRLTVV.

The CDR3 DNA reads as TGTGCCAGCAGCTTCCAATCGGTCCGCACTGAAGCTTTCTTT. Amino acids: CASSFQSVRTEAFF. V and J are TRBV7-9 and TRBJ1-1, with D hard to call. Germline V gene data show CDR1 as SEHNR and CDR2 as FQNEAQ (reference sequence). The CDR3 consists of 14 residues. Trimming removed 3 bases from V and 4 bases from J, with 12 bases in between. Looking up the rest from reference TRBV7-9 and TRBJ1-1 gives the full variable domain: DTGVSQNPRHKITKRGQNVTFRCDPISEHNRLYWYRQTLGQGPEFLTYFQNEAQLEKSRLLSDRFSAERPKGSFSTLEIQRTEQGDSAMYLCASSFQSVRTEAFFGQGTRLTVV.

This sequence joins TRBV27 and TRBJ2-7; D is uncertain. CDR1 MNHEY and CDR2 SMNVEV come from the germline V gene (reference sequence). This CDR3 has 11 residues. Trimming took off 4 bases at V and 4 bases at J, with 5 bases between the two ends. In nucleotides, the CDR3 is TGTGCCAGCAGTTCCCAGTACGAGCAGTACTTC. Encoded protein: CASSSQYEQYF.

This rearrangement joins TRBV4-2 to TRBJ2-2, with 13 bases identical to TRBD2. Germline V lookup: CDR1 LGHNA, CDR2 YNFKEQ. Trimming at V came to 2 bases and at J to 5 bases, leaving 5 bases not matched to a gene. This CDR3 contains 17 residues. CDR3: CASSQHWTSGSTGELFF. The CDR3 bases are TGTGCCAGCAGCCAACATTGGACTAGCGGGAGTACCGGGGAGCTGTTTTTT.

V and J are TRBV4-3 and TRBJ1-2; 9 bases fit TRBD1. CDR1 LGHNA and CDR2 YSLEER come from the germline V gene. V shed 2 bases, J shed 8 bases, and the junction held 6 bases outside the gene matches. CDR3 length: 14 amino acids. Here the CDR3 DNA reads TGCGCCAGCAGCCAAACCGGGACAGGGTCCGGCTACACCTTC. It is translated as CASSQTGTGSGYTF.

The rearrangement uses TRBV27 and TRBJ2-7; the match to TRBD2 covers 13 bases. Germline lookup yields CDR1 MNHEY and CDR2 SMNVEV (reference sequence). The V gene end was trimmed by 4 bases and the J gene end by 3 bases; junction bases not matched to a gene: 3. The CDR3 covers 15 residues. The CDR3 sequence: CASSSGLAGLYEQYF. CDR3 nucleotides: TGTGCCAGCAGTTCGGGACTAGCGGGACTCTACGAGCAGTACTTC.